This passage covers 10 T cell receptor beta chains from one sample sequenced in a study of T cell responses to AZD1222 COVID-19 vaccine. TCRdb keeps only in-frame clones here, not all; method: immunoSEQ multiplex PCR. The top ten hold approximately 14% of the sample, which has over 85,000 clones, roughly 84% seen once. The starting material was peripheral blood, obtained 28 days after the second AZD1222 dose. These receptor sequences come from an adult who received the AZD1222 COVID-19 vaccine.

V and J are TRBV5-8 and TRBJ1-2; 8 bases are a match to TRBD1. CDR3 length equals 16 residues. From germline, CDR1 is SGHTS and CDR2 YDEGEE. V lost 4 bases, J lost 5 bases, and 13 bases stayed unmatched. CDR3 sequence reads: CASSPDGTGGKYGYTF. CDR3 nucleotides: TGTGCCAGCAGCCCGGATGGGACAGGAGGAAAATATGGCTACACCTTC.

This clone was detected only once. The V and J genes are TRBV10-3 and TRBJ2-3; TRBD2 agrees at 14 bases. The V gene's germline CDR1 is ENHRY and CDR2 SYGVKD. V lost 2 bases and J lost 4; bases outside the gene matches: 5. The CDR3 is 17 amino acids. The chain's CDR3 is CAISERTSGGKADTQYF. The CDR3 nucleotides read TGTGCCATCAGTGAGAGGACTAGCGGGGGGAAGGCAGATACGCAGTATTTT.

The rearrangement uses TRBV6-4 and TRBJ2-3, with 10 nucleotides matching TRBD2. The V and J ends lost 4 bases and 1 base, in that order; junction bases with no gene match: 2. This CDR3 is 15 amino acids long. CDR1 is MRHNA, CDR2 SNTAGT, per germline. CDR3 residues: CASSGGTSGTDTQYF. In DNA, the CDR3 is TGTGCCAGCAGTGGCGGGACTAGCGGCACAGATACGCAGTATTTT.

The chain carries TRBV4-2 and TRBJ2-3, with D perhaps being TRBD1 or TRBD2 (5 bases each). Trimming took off 3 bases at V and 5 bases at J, with 6 bases between the two ends. Looked up from germline, CDR1 is LGHNA and CDR2 is YNFKEQ. The CDR3 extends over 12 amino acids. CDR3 sequence reads: CASSQRGDTQYF. CDR3 coding DNA: TGTGCCAGCAGCCAGAGGGGAGATACGCAGTATTTT.

The chain has TRBV27 and TRBJ1-2; D might be TRBD1 (5 bases). The CDR3 contains 17 residues. Germline CDR1 reads MNHEY; CDR2 reads SMNVEV (reference sequence). V dropped 4 bases and J dropped 0 bases, with 18 bases sitting between them. Written as DNA, the CDR3 is TGTGCCAGCAGTTCTTCTCCCGGACAAACCCCTAACTATGGCTACACCTTC. It is translated as CASSSSPGQTPNYGYTF.

The gene calls are TRBV11-3 and TRBJ2-7; D tentatively reads TRBD1 or TRBD2 (5 bases each). Per the germline V gene, CDR1 is SGHNT and CDR2 is YENEEA. The germline V and J ends were trimmed by 2 bases and 5 bases, with 19 bases remaining between them. The CDR3 is 16 amino acids. This CDR3 reads CASSLSPSGSVNEQYF. Here the CDR3 DNA reads TGTGCCAGCAGCTTATCCCCGTCAGGGAGTGTAAACGAGCAGTACTTC.

This chain connects TRBV6-2 or TRBV6-3 to TRBJ2-3; TRBD2 is a possible D gene (5 bases). V shed 0 bases and J shed 2 bases, with 9 bases lying between them. The CDR3 totals 15 residues. The germline CDR1 and CDR2 sequences are MNHEY and SVGEGT. This CDR3 is CASSYSSGNTDTQYF. As DNA, the CDR3 is TGTGCCAGCAGTTACTCGAGCGGCAACACAGATACGCAGTATTTT.

This sequence joins TRBV2 and TRBJ2-7, with D possibly being TRBD2 (6 bases). Germline CDR1 and CDR2: SNHLY and FYNNEI. The CDR3 has 13 residues. V dropped 4 bases and J dropped 4 bases, with 11 bases sitting between them. CDR3 amino acids: CASSAAGTYEQYF. The CDR3 DNA follows: TGTGCCAGCAGTGCTGCGGGAACATACGAGCAGTACTTC. The full variable domain, in which reference TRBV2 and TRBJ2-7 provide the parts outside the CDR3, is EPEVTQTPSHQVTQMGQEVILRCVPISNHLYFYWYRQILGQKVEFLVSFYNNEISEKSEIFDDQFSVERPDGSNFTLKIRSTKLEDSAMYFCASSAAGTYEQYFGPGTRLTVT.

This clone showed up just once. The CDR3 region is CASSLEGRGEKLFF. The CDR3 DNA reads TGTGCCAGCAGCTTAGAGGGGAGAGGAGAAAAACTGTTTTTT. The chain links TRBV7-9 to TRBJ1-4, with D possibly being TRBD1 (5 bases). CDR3 size: 14 residues. In germline, CDR1 is SEHNR, CDR2 FQNEAQ (reference sequence). Trimming removed 1 base from V and 8 bases from J, with 11 bases in between.

V usage is TRBV5-6 and J usage is TRBJ1-4; no reliable D call. The CDR3 runs to 16 residues. Trimming left V 1 base short and J 0 bases short, with 10 bases between. The germline V gene encodes CDR1 SGHDT and CDR2 YYEEEE. CDR3 DNA sequence: TGTGCCAGCAGCTTGTGGTTAAGAACAACTAATGAAAAACTGTTTTTT. This encodes CASSLWLRTTNEKLFF.